This paragraph reports one TCR beta chain. Its target is not known. The V and J ends lost 1 base and 1 base, in that order; junction bases with no gene match: 11. The CDR3 is 18 residues long. Germline V gene lookup returns CDR1 DFQATT and CDR2 SNEGSKA (reference sequence). Primed by a sample-barcoded 5' primer and a J-beta primer mix, a second PCR proceeded for roughly 6 to 12 cycles. MiXCR, applied by TCRdb to the 5' RACE reads, yields one record per CDR3 protein. This sample has roughly 1,800,000 distinct CDR3 sequences; around half occur once, and the top ten carry 2.1%. This record belongs to a study of blood T cells in healthy people across ages. Overall study findings and caveats: A roughly linear age-dependent decrease characterized TCR beta diversity per million T cells.

V and J are TRBV20-1 and TRBJ2-1, with 9 bases identical to TRBD2. The sequenced material came from blood. This TCR was sampled from a woman aged 40 to 55 in good health. CDR3 in amino acids: CSARAVAGGIRSYNEQFF. CDR3 coding DNA: TGCAGTGCTAGAGCGGTGGCGGGGGGGATTAGGTCCTACAATGAGCAGTTCTTC.